These 2 T cell receptor beta chains were all obtained from the same sample, sequenced in a study of vaccination and CD4 T cells after COVID-19. The assay that was used to sequence DNA from cultured CD4+ T cells was the Oncomine TCR Beta short-read assay. MiXCR, applied by TCRdb to the PCR reads, yields one record per CDR3 protein. The sample has some 21,000 distinct CDR3 sequences, 35% to 40% seen once; the top ten hold over 4%. Their specific antigens are unknown. The treatment here: roughly ten-day PBMC culture with coronavirus spike peptide pools or control peptides (ViraFEST assay). The sample was CD4+ T cells from blood, cultured in vitro, taken before SARS-CoV-2 vaccination. The receptors were sampled from a human donor who had recovered from COVID-19.

This rearrangement joins TRBV7-7 to TRBJ2-3; tentatively, D is TRBD2 (5 bases). Germline CDR1 is SSHAT and CDR2 is FNYEAQ (reference sequence). This CDR3 is 15 amino acids long. V lost 5 bases and J 0 bases, leaving 12 bases between the germline ends. The CDR3 DNA reads as TGTGCCAGCAGCCCAACAGCGGCTAGCACAGATACGCAGTATTTT. It specifies CASSPTAASTDTQYF.

This clonotype was counted once. This CDR3 reads CASSRTGGERPQHF. CDR3 coding DNA: TGTGCCAGCAGTCGGACAGGGGGCGAGAGGCCCCAGCATTTT. The gene calls are TRBV12-3 or TRBV12-4 and TRBJ1-5; 11 nucleotides agree with TRBD1. This CDR3 comprises 14 residues. V was clipped by 5 bases and J by 9 bases; unmatched bases: 6.